This entry describes one TCR beta chain. Its cognate antigen is unknown. A much bigger clone sits one base away, suggesting this may be a read error. This record belongs to a study of T cell repertoires in cytomegalovirus infection. Study overall: Selected CMV epitopes included recently identified HLA-C-restricted ones as well as well-studied HLA-B-restricted ones. CMV infection together with matching HLA type was indicated by public TCR beta signatures.

The germline V gene has CDR1 SGHVS and CDR2 FNYEAQ. The CDR3 spans 15 residues. V lost 3 bases and J 4 bases, leaving 13 bases between the germline ends. Study-wide findings and caveats: Within the response measured ex vivo, HLA-C-restricted CMV-specific TCR beta clonotypes were dominant. Summed frequency of public TCR beta families distinguished CMV carriers with the relevant HLA.

TCRdb re-analysed the reads in MiXCR, keeping a single row per CDR3 protein. The sample yields 110,000 or so distinct CDR3 sequences, 30% seen once. Sequences were derived from CD8+ T cells from cultured PBMCs, sampled from culture after CMV antigen stimulation. This chain connects TRBV7-6 to TRBJ1-3; D is possibly TRBD1 (5 bases). The receptor was isolated from a human donor in good health (CMV status not recorded). Some clones in this sample may be carry-over from other donors' samples. CDR3 loop: CASSLSRVEGNTIYF. CDR3 in DNA: TGTGCCAGCAGCTTGTCCAGGGTAGAGGGAAACACCATATATTTT.